Listed here are 8 T cell receptor beta chains from one sample, sequenced in a study of post-analysis software for immune sequencing data. Study-wide results and limits: Compared with controls, patients had more of five TRBV segments, including TRBV5-6, TRBV5-1 and TRBV20-1.

Which antigens these TCRs recognize remains unknown. Prepared TCR beta cDNA libraries contained unique molecular identifiers. MiXCR, run by TCRdb on the PCR reads, gives a single entry per CDR3 protein. The sample includes 600,000 to 750,000 distinct CDR3 sequences, approximately 59% of them seen just once. The sample comprised blood. The receptor set was obtained from a girl aged 2 to 10 with multiple sclerosis.

In DNA, the CDR3 is TGCAGTGCTCCCCGACCTCAAGACCAGTACAATGAGCAGTTCTTC. Its translation is CSAPRPQDQYNEQFF. The chain recombines TRBV20-1 with TRBJ2-1; no clear D gene. The V and J ends lost 5 bases and 4 bases respectively, with 18 bases between them. Germline-derived CDR1 and CDR2 are DFQATT and SNEGSKA (reference sequence). The CDR3 is 15 residues long.

The DNA for the CDR3 is TGTGCCAGCAGCTCAGGACCGGGCACAGATACGCAGTATTTT. This gives the protein CASSSGPGTDTQYF. The chain recombines TRBV7-6 with TRBJ2-3; D not certain. Trimming pared 4 bases from V and 1 base from J, leaving 9 bases between. This CDR3 is built from 14 residues. CDR1 and CDR2 (germline): SGHVS, FNYEAQ. The complete variable domain, with remaining parts taken from reference TRBV7-6 and TRBJ2-3, reads GAGVSQSPRYKVTKRGQDVALRCDPISGHVSLYWYRQALGQGPEFLTYFNYEAQQDKSGLPNDRFSAERPEGSISTLTIQRTEQRDSAMYRCASSSGPGTDTQYFGPGTRLTVL.

The CDR3 DNA sequence: TGTGCCAGCAGTGAAGGAGGGGATGGCTACACCTTC. Protein product: CASSEGGDGYTF. The chain combines TRBV25-1 with TRBJ1-2, with D possibly matching TRBD1 (5 bases). The CDR3 has 12 residues. Germline V gives CDR1 MGHDK, CDR2 SYGVNS. V was pared by 2 bases and J by 6 bases, with 7 bases between.

The CDR3, as DNA: TGCAGCGTTGAAAACAGACTCATGAACACTGAAGCTTTCTTT. This gives the protein CSVENRLMNTEAFF. J is TRBJ1-1 and V is TRBV29-1; D is ambiguous. Germline V CDR1 and CDR2: SQVTM, ANQGSEA. V was pared by 2 bases and J by 0 bases, with 10 bases between. The CDR3 contains 14 residues.

J is TRBJ2-5 and V is TRBV15; no firm D call. The length of the CDR3 is 15 residues. Germline V lookup: CDR1 LNHNV, CDR2 YYDKDF (reference sequence). The ends were cut back, 0 bases at V and 2 bases at J, with 10 bases in the middle. CDR3 sequence (DNA): TGTGCCACCAGCAGAGAAGATCAAGTACAAGAGACCCAGTACTTC. It is translated as CATSREDQVQETQYF.

The chain joins TRBV20-1 to TRBJ1-4; D ambiguous. Trimming took off 2 bases at V and 1 base at J, with 14 bases between the two ends. The CDR3 consists of 16 residues. Germline V gives CDR1 DFQATT, CDR2 SNEGSKA (reference sequence). The CDR3 loop reads CSARKYGLQTNEKLFF. The CDR3 nucleotides are TGCAGTGCTAGAAAATATGGACTGCAAACTAATGAAAAACTGTTTTTT.

The chain has TRBV9 and TRBJ2-1, with D unresolved. Trimming removed 1 base from V and 7 bases from J, with 12 bases in between. The germline V gene encodes CDR1 SGDLS and CDR2 YYNGEE. This CDR3 has 14 amino acids. CDR3 residues: CASSVRQIPNEQFF. For the CDR3, the DNA is TGTGCCAGCAGCGTAAGGCAAATTCCTAATGAGCAGTTCTTC.

The chain couples TRBV20-1 to TRBJ2-3; possibly TRBD2 for D (6 bases). Trimming took off 6 bases at V and 5 bases at J, with 24 bases between the two ends. This CDR3 contains 16 residues. CDR1 and CDR2 from the germline V gene are DFQATT and SNEGSKA (reference sequence). CDR3 nucleotide sequence: TGCAGTGCAAATACTCTCCGGGACTCCAACAAAGATACGCAGTATTTT. This translates into CSANTLRDSNKDTQYF.